This T cell receptor beta chain was obtained from a study of blood T cell repertoires in COVID-19. Study at large: Acute-phase and convalescent COVID-19 samples originated in the United States, Italy and Spain. From T cells, B-cell-depleted T cells, or PBMCs came the material, which was cDNA or gDNA.

Study processing details: Reference gene primer amplification in the assay estimated nucleated cell counts. The assay was immunoSEQ multiplex PCR, and TCRdb's table has in-frame clones only and misses some. The DNA was the basis for D and trimming; V, J and clone size are from that table. This sample has around 140,000 clones, with 81% found just once. This CDR3 contains 13 residues. The V gene lost 0 bases and the J gene lost 6 bases, with 6 bases spanning the gap. In germline, CDR1 is SGHRS, CDR2 YFSETQ. The chain recombines TRBV5-1 with TRBJ1-4, with no clear D. This sequence was found in an older woman with active or convalescent COVID-19. Sample: peripheral blood. The CDR3 region has the DNA TGCGCCAGCAGCTTGGCCCCGGATGAAAAACTGTTTTTT. Translating it yields CASSLAPDEKLFF.